The following is a TCR beta chain sequence with its context. Its recognized antigen is unknown. No per-base quality is available; no much larger clone lies one base away. Expansion of CD8+CD57+ cells had been shown by flow cytometry in the patients chosen for sequencing. CD8+CD57+ effector memory cells were additionally sequenced from a sixth of the 12 patients who had enough cells. All patients had severe acquired aplastic anemia diagnosed by International Study of Aplastic Anemia and Agranulocytosis and Camitta criteria. No patient had received any therapy when blood was sampled. CD8+CD57+ cells were enriched with beads, and a mean of 1.6 ug of DNA was obtained. In this study, sorted CD4+ and CD8+ T cells from the blood of healthy subjects and of severe aplastic anemia patients had their TCR repertoires deep-sequenced. Patients were enrolled under clinicaltrials.gov protocols 00001620, 01623167, 00001397, 00071045, 00081523 and 00961064 in the USA. Ficoll-Paque density gradient centrifugation was used to isolate peripheral blood mononuclear cells.

The record originates from a study of CD8+CD57+ T cells in acquired aplastic anemia (dated by TCRdb to between 2018 and 2020). For context, the study as a whole: CD8+CD57+ expansion was defined as a frequency above the mean frequency observed in healthy subjects.

Genomic DNA was used as template for profiling of TCR beta VDJ combinations and CDR3 sequences. TCR repertoire sequencing was run on an Illumina HiSeq 2000. As for the authors' bioinformatics: TRBV/TRBJ rearrangement plots, CDR3 size and DJ length profiles, and Simpson's diversity index were used to assess repertoires. The most abundant DNA sequence in the deep sequencing data was taken as the immunodominant clone. CDR3 amino acid sequences were screened for sharing across subjects and compared with published repertoires and the VDJdb database. TCRdb's own reprocessing of the public reads used fastp at Q25 and MiXCR and kept productive beta chains. Each CDR3 protein appears once, grouped with its most common genes and DNA. The V and J calls here are based on TCRdb, not the publication. The sample table shows some 20,000 distinct CDR3 sequences, and 40% are seen once. Of the sample, about 87% falls within the top ten clones.

Results the study describes overall, beyond this receptor: Although under 35 CD8+ CDR3 sequences were shared by patients and controls, these sequences appeared highly expressed in patients and within the immunodominant clones of patients. CD8+ Simpson's diversity did not differ significantly between patients and healthy controls (P=0.060). In patients, diversity was lower in CD8+CD57+ cells than in the total CD4+ and CD8+ cell pools.

V was cut back by 0 bases and J by 7 bases, leaving a gap of 14 bases between them. CDR1 SGHRS and CDR2 YFSETQ were looked up in the germline V gene. The CDR3 runs 15 amino acids, cysteine and phenylalanine included. The kept DNA is CDR3 alone, 45 bases in frame from the first base. The TCR was taken from a human donor with aplastic anemia. The rearrangement joined TRBV5-1 to TRBJ2-1; TRBD2 is perhaps the D gene, given 6 matching bases. Material: CD8+CD57+ T cells sorted from PBMCs. This sample's cell subset or site label indicates: bead-enriched CD8+CD57+ effector memory T cells from SAA patients. The DNA reads TGCGCCAGCAGCTTGGTGAGACTAGTGGGTAATGAGCAGTTCTTC. This encodes CASSLVRLVGNEQFF.